What follows are 13 T cell receptor beta chains derived from one specimen sequenced in a study of blood T cells in healthy people across ages. With a J-beta primer mix and a sample-barcoded 5' primer, a second PCR ran roughly 6 to 12 cycles. A single record per CDR3 protein comes from TCRdb applying MiXCR to the 5' RACE reads. The sample contains some 940,000 distinct CDR3 sequences, 25% to 30% of which appear only once. These same records also appear under a second study, on T cells of mothers and their children.

The sequenced sample consisted of blood. The receptor set was obtained from a woman aged 40 to 55 in good health.

The rearrangement links TRBV9 to TRBJ2-3; no clear D gene. The germline V gene encodes CDR1 SGDLS and CDR2 YYNGEE. The CDR3 covers 13 residues. V shed 4 bases and J shed 4 bases, with 10 bases lying between them. CDR3 region: CASSPDVPDTQYF. The DNA for the CDR3 is TGTGCCAGCAGCCCCGATGTCCCAGATACGCAGTATTTT. Full variable domain (outside the CDR3, taken from reference TRBV9 and TRBJ2-3): DSGVTQTPKHLITATGQRVTLRCSPRSGDLSVYWYQQSLDQGLQFLIQYYNGEERAKGNILERFSAQQFPDLHSELNLSSLELGDSALYFCASSPDVPDTQYFGPGTRLTVL.

In this sample, this clonotype turned up many times. The chain recombines TRBV6-2 or TRBV6-3 with TRBJ2-7; D not resolved. There are 15 residues in the CDR3. Trimming cost V 4 bases and J 3 bases, with 16 bases left between them. Germline V CDR1 and CDR2: MNHEY, SVGEGT. The CDR3 loop reads CASSSSWTAFYEQYF. The CDR3 DNA follows: TGTGCCAGCAGTTCCAGTTGGACGGCTTTCTACGAGCAGTACTTC.

This clonotype was seen just once. The chain employs TRBV19 and TRBJ2-3, with D unclear. Germline values: CDR1 LNHDA, CDR2 SQIVND (reference sequence). V was trimmed by 9 bases and J by 2 bases, leaving 12 bases between them. This CDR3 spans 13 amino acids. As DNA, the CDR3 is TGTGCCAGCCAGGTCGAATACACAGATACGCAGTATTTT. Translation: CASQVEYTDTQYF.

CDR3 DNA: TGTGCCAGCAGTTTAAGGGGTAGGGACACTGAAGCTTTCTTT. Its protein is CASSLRGRDTEAFF. This chain joins TRBV27 and TRBJ1-1; D possibly corresponds to TRBD1 (5 bases). There are 14 residues in the CDR3. The V and J ends lost 2 bases and 3 bases respectively, with 10 bases between them. CDR1 and CDR2 (germline): MNHEY, SMNVEV (reference sequence).

The table lists this clonotype with a count of one. A much larger clone sits a single nucleotide away, making a read error possible. V is TRBV20-1 and J is TRBJ2-4, with D unresolved. V lost 0 bases and J lost 2, with 14 bases in between. The CDR3 extends over 16 amino acids. The germline CDR1 and CDR2 sequences are DFQATT and SNEGSKA (reference sequence). CDR3 DNA sequence: TGCAGTGCTAGAGATCGGATCCCAGCGACCAAAAACATTCAGTACTTC. Residues: CSARDRIPATKNIQYF.

This clonotype was detected ten times or more. The chain is built from TRBV20-1 and TRBJ2-1; weak D call: TRBD2 (5 bases). The germline gives CDR1 DFQATT, CDR2 SNEGSKA (reference sequence). The CDR3 spans 14 residues. V was pared by 6 bases and J by 2 bases, with 14 bases between. This CDR3 is CSAIGLSPYNEQFF. The CDR3 nucleotides read TGCAGTGCCATCGGACTTAGCCCCTACAATGAGCAGTTCTTC.

This clonotype was counted ten times or more. The chain uses TRBV20-1 and TRBJ1-2; D is unresolved. CDR1 and CDR2 from the germline V gene are DFQATT and SNEGSKA (reference sequence). The CDR3 contains 14 residues. Trimming took 6 bases from V and 3 from J, leaving 17 bases between them. The CDR3, as DNA: TGCAGTGCAAAGGGCCAACTAAGGGACTATGGCTACACCTTC. This gives the protein CSAKGQLRDYGYTF.

This chain links TRBV30 with TRBJ1-5; maybe TRBD1 (5 bases). V was pared by 2 bases and J by 8 bases, with 13 bases between. The CDR3 consists of 13 residues. Germline V gene sequence: CDR1 GTSNPN, CDR2 SVGIG (reference sequence). Here the CDR3 DNA reads TGTGCCTGGAGTCGGGGGGTAGGGGAGCCCCAGCATTTT. Translation: CAWSRGVGEPQHF. Combining the CDR3 with reference TRBV30 and TRBJ1-5 gives the whole variable domain SQTIHQWPATLVQPVGSPLSLECTVEGTSNPNLYWYRQAAGRGLQLLFYSVGIGQISSEVPQNLSASRPQDRQFILSSKKLLLSDSGFYLCAWSRGVGEPQHFGDGTRLSIL.

This clonotype was seen more than once but under ten times. The chain uses TRBV5-4 and TRBJ2-1; 9 bases fit TRBD1. Per the germline V gene, CDR1 is SGHNT and CDR2 is YYREEE (reference sequence). Trimming at V came to 2 bases and at J to 5 bases, leaving 2 bases not matched to a gene. CDR3 length equals 14 residues. In DNA form, the CDR3 reads TGTGCCAGCAGCTTACAGGGGGCGGACAATGAGCAGTTCTTC. Its protein is CASSLQGADNEQFF.

This clonotype was detected a few times. This chain joins TRBV20-1 and TRBJ2-5; the D is unclear. The germline V and J ends were trimmed by 5 bases and 2 bases, with 18 bases remaining between them. Germline CDR1 and CDR2: DFQATT and SNEGSKA (reference sequence). This CDR3 region has 15 residues. The CDR3 sequence is CSARALKGRQETQYF. CDR3 coding DNA: TGCAGTGCTCGCGCCCTGAAGGGCCGACAAGAGACCCAGTACTTC.

This clonotype showed up just once. A read error may explain this, as a much larger clone is one base away. The chain recombines TRBV15 with TRBJ2-2, with D tentatively TRBD2 (5 bases). This CDR3 is built from 16 residues. V lost 3 bases and J lost 4, with 15 bases in between. Germline V lookup: CDR1 LNHNV, CDR2 YYDKDF (reference sequence). The CDR3 is CATSSPRRRGTGELFF. CDR3 nucleotide sequence: TGTGCCACCAGCAGTCCCAGGAGGCGCGGCACCGGGGAGCTGTTTTTT.

This clonotype was seen ten or more times. The CDR3 DNA reads as TGCGCCAGCAGCCAAGAGGGACAGGCCCCCTACGAGCAGTACTTC. Translating gives CASSQEGQAPYEQYF. The genes are TRBV4-3 and TRBJ2-7, with 8 bases aligning to TRBD1. The CDR3 sequence is 15 residues long. Germline CDR1 reads LGHNA; CDR2 reads YSLEER. J was trimmed by 2 bases and V by 0 bases; bases with no gene match: 3.

This clonotype was detected a few times. This chain uses TRBV4-3 with TRBJ1-4, with TRBD1 matching over 7 bases. J gave up 8 bases and V 5 bases, and 11 bases lay outside the gene matches. The CDR3 sequence is 15 residues long. Germline values: CDR1 LGHNA, CDR2 YSLEER. CDR3 sequence reads: CASSEGDRVGEKLFF. For the CDR3, the DNA is TGCGCCAGCAGCGAAGGCGACAGGGTCGGGGAAAAACTGTTTTTT.